These 9 T cell receptor beta chains were sequenced from one sample in a study of blood T cell repertoires in COVID-19 (dated by TCRdb to the early 2020s). Libraries were constructed by the immunoSEQ multiplex PCR assay. The source is immuneACCESS, and TCRdb retained only in-frame sequences with V and J called. Part of the clones is not carried over; for the studies checked, unresolved V genes explain less than half of this, and the remainder is unexplained. The table for this sample lists 50,000 to 70,000 clones; around 81% of them were counted only once. The leading ten clones occupy about 8.8% of the sample. Input material: peripheral blood. The source of these receptors is a man at least 80 years old with COVID-19, enrolled during active disease.

This chain links TRBV5-1 with TRBJ1-1; 9 bases are shared with TRBD1. The CDR3 runs 15 residues. Germline V gene lookup returns CDR1 SGHRS and CDR2 YFSETQ. Trimming removed 0 bases from V and 4 bases from J; junction bases left unmatched: 4. The CDR3 nucleotides are TGCGCCAGCAGCTTGGGGACAGGGGCGGTCACTGAAGCTTTCTTT. This translates into CASSLGTGAVTEAFF.

The chain carries TRBV5-6 and TRBJ2-3, with TRBD1 as a possible D gene (5 bases). This CDR3 has 14 residues. V was trimmed by 3 bases and J by 0 bases, leaving 8 bases between them. Germline assignment: CDR1 SGHDT and CDR2 YYEEEE. CDR3 bases: TGTGCCAGCAGCTATAGACAGAGCACAGATACGCAGTATTTT. This translates into CASSYRQSTDTQYF.

The chain links TRBV5-4 to TRBJ2-1; 14 bases fit TRBD2. The CDR3 sequence is 15 residues long. CDR1 and CDR2 from the germline V gene are SGHNT and YYREEE (reference sequence). Trimming took 4 bases from V and 7 from J; bases not matched to a gene: 4. The CDR3 bases are TGTGCCAGCAGCCCAGGACTAGCGGGGGGTAATGAGCAGTTCTTC. This encodes CASSPGLAGGNEQFF.

The chain has TRBV11-3 and TRBJ2-3, with TRBD2 as a possible D gene (6 bases). V was clipped by 1 base and J by 0 bases, with 11 bases between them. CDR1 is SGHNT, CDR2 YENEEA, per germline. The length of the CDR3 is 16 residues. The CDR3 region is CASSLGGGASTDTQYF. As DNA, the CDR3 is TGTGCCAGCAGCTTAGGTGGCGGGGCTAGCACAGATACGCAGTATTTT.

V gene TRBV3-1 (or the pseudogene TRBV3-2) combines with J gene TRBJ2-5, with 8 bases lining up with TRBD2. The junction had 10 bases not matched to a gene; V was cut back by 5 bases and J by 5 bases. This CDR3 contains 15 residues. Germline V gene data show CDR1 as LGHDT and CDR2 as YNNKEL (reference sequence). CDR3 in amino acids: CASSADGTSKETQYF. The CDR3 nucleotides read TGTGCCAGCAGCGCCGACGGGACTAGTAAGGAGACCCAGTACTTC.

This chain joins TRBV27 and TRBJ1-6; 8 bases map to TRBD1. Germline V gene data show CDR1 as MNHEY and CDR2 as SMNVEV (reference sequence). The CDR3 contains 19 residues. V trimming: 3 bases; J trimming: 7 bases; junction bases outside the gene matches: 17. This CDR3 is CASSFLTHPGQGGNSPLHF. The CDR3 DNA is TGTGCCAGCAGTTTCCTAACCCACCCCGGACAGGGTGGAAATTCACCCCTCCACTTT.

V usage is TRBV7-9 and J usage is TRBJ1-4; 7 bases match TRBD1. Germline V gene lookup returns CDR1 SEHNR and CDR2 FQNEAQ (reference sequence). The CDR3 runs to 14 residues. The V segment lost 1 base and the J segment 6 bases; nucleotides outside the gene matches: 2. In DNA form, the CDR3 reads TGTGCCAGCAGCTTAGACAGGGGTTATGAAAAACTGTTTTTT. Protein sequence: CASSLDRGYEKLFF.

The CDR3, as DNA: TGTGCCAGCAGTCCACAATACCCTAACTATGGCTACACCTTC. This sequence encodes CASSPQYPNYGYTF. The chain couples TRBV28 to TRBJ1-2; D is unclear. V lost 5 bases and J lost 0, with 10 bases in between. The CDR3 contains 14 residues. The germline CDR1 and CDR2 sequences are MDHEN and SYDVKM.

CDR3 residues: CSVVGQVDGYTF. CDR3 coding DNA: TGCAGCGTGGTAGGACAGGTCGACGGCTACACCTTC. J is TRBJ1-2 and V is TRBV29-1, with 7 bases aligning to TRBD1. CDR1 SQVTM and CDR2 ANQGSEA come from the germline V gene. The CDR3 is made up of 12 amino acids. With V trimmed by 6 bases and J by 8 bases, 9 bases remained unmatched.